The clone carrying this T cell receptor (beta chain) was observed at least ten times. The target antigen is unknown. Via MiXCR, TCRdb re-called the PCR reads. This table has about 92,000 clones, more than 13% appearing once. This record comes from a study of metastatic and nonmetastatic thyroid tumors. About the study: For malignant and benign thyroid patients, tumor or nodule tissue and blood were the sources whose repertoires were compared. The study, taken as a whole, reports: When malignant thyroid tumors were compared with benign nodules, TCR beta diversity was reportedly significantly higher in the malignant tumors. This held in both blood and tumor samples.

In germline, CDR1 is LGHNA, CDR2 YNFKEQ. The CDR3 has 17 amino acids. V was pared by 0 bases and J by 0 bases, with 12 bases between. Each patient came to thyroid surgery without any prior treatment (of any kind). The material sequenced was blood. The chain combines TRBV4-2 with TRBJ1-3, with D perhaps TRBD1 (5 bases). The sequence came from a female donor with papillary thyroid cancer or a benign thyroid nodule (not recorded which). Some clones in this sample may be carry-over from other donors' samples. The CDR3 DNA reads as TGTGCCAGCAGCCAAGAGGAAGGGGCTAGCTCTGGAAACACCATATATTTT. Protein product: CASSQEEGASSGNTIYF.